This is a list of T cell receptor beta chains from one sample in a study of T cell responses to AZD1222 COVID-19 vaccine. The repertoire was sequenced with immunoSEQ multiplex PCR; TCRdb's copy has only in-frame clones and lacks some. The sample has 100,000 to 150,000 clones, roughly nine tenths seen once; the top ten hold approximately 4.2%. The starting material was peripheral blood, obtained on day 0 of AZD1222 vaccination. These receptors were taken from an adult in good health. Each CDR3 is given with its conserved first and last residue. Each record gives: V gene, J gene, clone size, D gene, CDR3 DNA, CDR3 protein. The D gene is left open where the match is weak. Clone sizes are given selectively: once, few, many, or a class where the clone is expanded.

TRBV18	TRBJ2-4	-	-	TGTGCCAGCTCACCACCTTCCGTAGCCAAAAACATTCAGTACTTC	CASSPPSVAKNIQYF
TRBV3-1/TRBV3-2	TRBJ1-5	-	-	TGTGCCAGCAGTTCCGGGGGGTATAGCAATCAGCCCCAGCATTTT	CASSSGGYSNQPQHF
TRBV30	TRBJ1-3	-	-	TGTGCCTGGAAAGCCTCTGGAAACACCATATATTTT	CAWKASGNTIYF
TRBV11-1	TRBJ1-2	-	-	TGTGCCAGCAGCTCAGGGCCTACCTATGGCTACACCTTC	CASSSGPTYGYTF
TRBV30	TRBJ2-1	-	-	TGTGCCTGGAGCGCGACTAGGGGCGAGCAGTTCTTC	CAWSATRGEQFF
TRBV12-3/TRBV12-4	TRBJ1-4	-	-	TGTGCCAGCGCCTCGGTCGGGTTGGAAAAACTGTTTTTT	CASASVGLEKLFF
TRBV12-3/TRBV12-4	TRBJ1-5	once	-	TGTGCCAGCAGTTTTCAGGCCGGTGCCCAGCATTTT	CASSFQAGAQHF
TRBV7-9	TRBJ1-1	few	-	TGTGCCAGCAGCTTTCTGGGGGGAGACACTGAAGCTTTCTTT	CASSFLGGDTEAFF
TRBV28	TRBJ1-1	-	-	TGTGCCAGCAGGGTGGCGAGAGTTGACGCTGAAGCTTTCTTT	CASRVARVDAEAFF
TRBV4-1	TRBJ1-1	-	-	TGCGCCAGCAGCCAAGGGTGGTCAGGGAACACTGAAGCTTTCTTT	CASSQGWSGNTEAFF
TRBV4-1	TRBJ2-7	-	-	TGCGCTAGAGGACAAATCCTCTACGAGCAGTACTTC	CARGQILYEQYF
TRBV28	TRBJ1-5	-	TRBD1	TGTGCCAGCAGTCCCCCAGGGACAGTCCCCTTTCAGCCCCAGCATTTT	CASSPPGTVPFQPQHF
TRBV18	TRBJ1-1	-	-	TGTGCCAGCTCACCGAAGGTCCAGAACACTGAAGCTTTCTTT	CASSPKVQNTEAFF
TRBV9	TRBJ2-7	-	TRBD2	TGTGCCAGCAGCCTTAGCGGGGGGATTGCCTACGAGCAGTACTTC	CASSLSGGIAYEQYF
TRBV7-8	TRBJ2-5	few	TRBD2	TGTGCCAGCAGCGTAGGGACTAGCGGGGGGCAAGAGACCCAGTACTTC	CASSVGTSGGQETQYF
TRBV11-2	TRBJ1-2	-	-	TGTGCCAGCAGCCCTTCCTGGGGGGGGTCCCTCTATGGCTACACCTTC	CASSPSWGGSLYGYTF
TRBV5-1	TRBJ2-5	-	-	TGCGCCAGCAGCTTGTCGGGGCAAGGGGAGACCCAGTACTTC	CASSLSGQGETQYF
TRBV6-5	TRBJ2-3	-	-	TGTGCCAGCCGTCGGGATAAGACAGATACGCAGTATTTT	CASRRDKTDTQYF
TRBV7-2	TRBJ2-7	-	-	TGTGCCAGCAGCCAGGGAGTCTCCTACGAGCAGTACTTC	CASSQGVSYEQYF
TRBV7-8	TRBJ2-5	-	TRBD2	TGTGCCAGCAGCTACGGGACTAGTACAAAAGAGACCCAGTACTTC	CASSYGTSTKETQYF
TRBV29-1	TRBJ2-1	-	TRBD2	TGCAGCGTTGAAGGGACTAGCGGGGGATATGAGCAGTTCTTC	CSVEGTSGGYEQFF
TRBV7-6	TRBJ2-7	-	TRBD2	TGTGCCAGCAGCTTAGATAGGGACTACCTCCGGGGGAGAGAGCAGTACTTC	CASSLDRDYLRGREQYF
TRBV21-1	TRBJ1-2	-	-	TGTGCCAGCACCCCATCGGTAGGGCAGCTGTATGGCTACACCTTC	CASTPSVGQLYGYTF
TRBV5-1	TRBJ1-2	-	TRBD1	TGCGCCAGCAGCTCCGGGACAGGGAACTATGGCTACACCTTC	CASSSGTGNYGYTF
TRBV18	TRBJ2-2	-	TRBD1	TGTGCCAGCTCACCCATGGGACAGGGTTTCACCGGGGAGCTGTTTTTT	CASSPMGQGFTGELFF
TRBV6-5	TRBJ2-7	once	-	TGTGCCAGCCACGATTTTTTCGGCGAGCAGTACTTC	CASHDFFGEQYF
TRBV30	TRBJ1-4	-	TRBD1	TGTGCCTGGAGCCAAGAACAGGGGTTTAATGAAAAACTGTTTTTT	CAWSQEQGFNEKLFF
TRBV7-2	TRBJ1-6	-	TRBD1	TGTGCCAGCAGCGAACGACAGGGTCCTAATTCACCCCTCCACTTT	CASSERQGPNSPLHF
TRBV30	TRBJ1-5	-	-	TGTGCCTGGAGTGTAAGGAGGTCGGATCAGCCCCAGCATTTT	CAWSVRRSDQPQHF
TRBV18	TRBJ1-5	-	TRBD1	TGTGCCAGCTCACCTGGGACAGGGAAATATCAGCCCCAGCATTTT	CASSPGTGKYQPQHF
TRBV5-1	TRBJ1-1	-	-	TGCGCCAGCAGCCCGGGACACGACAACCGGGCCACTGAAGCTTTCTTT	CASSPGHDNRATEAFF
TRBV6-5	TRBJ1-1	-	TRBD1	TGTGCCAGCACCTCCGGGACAGGGATGGAAGCTTTCTTT	CASTSGTGMEAFF
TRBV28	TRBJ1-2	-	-	TGTGCCAGCAGTTTACCCCCCGCCCTGACTTATGGCTACACCTTC	CASSLPPALTYGYTF
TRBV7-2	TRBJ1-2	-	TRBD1	TGTGCCAGCAGCTTGGAGGGAAGGGGGCTTAACTATGGCTACACCTTC	CASSLEGRGLNYGYTF
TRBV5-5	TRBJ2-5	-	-	TGTGCCAGCAGCCCCGGATTATTTGCGGGGAGCGCAGGAGAGACCCAGTACTTC	CASSPGLFAGSAGETQYF
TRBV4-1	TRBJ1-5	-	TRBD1	TGCGCCAGCAGCCTGACAGGGAACTCTCAGCCCCAGCATTTT	CASSLTGNSQPQHF
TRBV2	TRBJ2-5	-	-	TGTGCCAGTACGGGGGCGAGCCAAGAGACCCAGTACTTC	CASTGASQETQYF